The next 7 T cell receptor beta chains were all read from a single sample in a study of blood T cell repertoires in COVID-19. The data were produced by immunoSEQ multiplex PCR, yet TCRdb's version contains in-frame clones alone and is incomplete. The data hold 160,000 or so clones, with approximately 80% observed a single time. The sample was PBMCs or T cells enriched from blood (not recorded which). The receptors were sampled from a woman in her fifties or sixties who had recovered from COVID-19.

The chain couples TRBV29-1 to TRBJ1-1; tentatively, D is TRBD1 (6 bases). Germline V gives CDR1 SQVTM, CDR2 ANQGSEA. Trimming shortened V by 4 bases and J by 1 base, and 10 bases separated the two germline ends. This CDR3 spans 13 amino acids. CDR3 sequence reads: CSVGTATNTEAFF. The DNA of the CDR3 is TGCAGCGTTGGGACAGCGACGAACACTGAAGCTTTCTTT.

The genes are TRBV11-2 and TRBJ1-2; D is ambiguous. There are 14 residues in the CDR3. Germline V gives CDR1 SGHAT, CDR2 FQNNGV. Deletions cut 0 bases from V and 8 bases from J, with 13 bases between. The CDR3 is CASSLDRESWGYTF. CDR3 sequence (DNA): TGTGCCAGCAGCTTAGATCGGGAGAGCTGGGGCTACACCTTC.

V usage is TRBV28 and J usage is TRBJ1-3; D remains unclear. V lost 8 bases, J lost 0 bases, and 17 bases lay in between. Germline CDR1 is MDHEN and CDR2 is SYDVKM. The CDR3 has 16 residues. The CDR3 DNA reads TGTGCCAGCTTACCCAACCCGAGTGTCTCTGGAAACACCATATATTTT. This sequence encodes CASLPNPSVSGNTIYF. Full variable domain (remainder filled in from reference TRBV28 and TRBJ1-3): DVKVTQSSRYLVKRTGEKVFLECVQDMDHENMFWYRQDPGLGLRLIYFSYDVKMKEKGDIPEGYSVSREKKERFSLILESASTNQTSMYLCASLPNPSVSGNTIYFGEGSWLTVV.

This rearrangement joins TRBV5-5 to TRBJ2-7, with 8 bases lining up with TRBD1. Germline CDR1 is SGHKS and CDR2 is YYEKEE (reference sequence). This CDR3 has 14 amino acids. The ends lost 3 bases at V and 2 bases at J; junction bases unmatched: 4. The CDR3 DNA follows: TGTGCCAGCAGCTCACGACAGGGGACCTACGAGCAGTACTTC. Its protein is CASSSRQGTYEQYF.

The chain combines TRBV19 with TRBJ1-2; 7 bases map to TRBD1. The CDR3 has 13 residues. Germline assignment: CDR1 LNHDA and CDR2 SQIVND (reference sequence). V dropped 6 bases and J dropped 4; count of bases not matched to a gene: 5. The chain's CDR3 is CASSLTGAYGYTF. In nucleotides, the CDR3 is TGTGCCAGTAGCCTAACAGGGGCCTATGGCTACACCTTC. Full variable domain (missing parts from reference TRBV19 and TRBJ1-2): DGGITQSPKYLFRKEGQNVTLSCEQNLNHDAMYWYRQDPGQGLRLIYYSQIVNDFQKGDIAEGYSVSREKKESFPLTVTSAQKNPTAFYLCASSLTGAYGYTFGSGTRLTVV.

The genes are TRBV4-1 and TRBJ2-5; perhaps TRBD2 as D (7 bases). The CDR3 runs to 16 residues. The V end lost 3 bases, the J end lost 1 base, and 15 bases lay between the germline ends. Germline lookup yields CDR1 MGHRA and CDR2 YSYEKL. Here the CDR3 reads CASSHGRGARQETQYF. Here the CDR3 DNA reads TGCGCCAGCAGCCATGGGAGGGGGGCTCGCCAAGAGACCCAGTACTTC.

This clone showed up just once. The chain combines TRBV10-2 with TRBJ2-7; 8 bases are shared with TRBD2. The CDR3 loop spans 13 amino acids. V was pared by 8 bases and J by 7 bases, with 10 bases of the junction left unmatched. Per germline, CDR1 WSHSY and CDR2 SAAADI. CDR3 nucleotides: TGCGCCAGCCGGGGGGGGTCCCCCAGTGAGCAGTACTTC. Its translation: CASRGGSPSEQYF.